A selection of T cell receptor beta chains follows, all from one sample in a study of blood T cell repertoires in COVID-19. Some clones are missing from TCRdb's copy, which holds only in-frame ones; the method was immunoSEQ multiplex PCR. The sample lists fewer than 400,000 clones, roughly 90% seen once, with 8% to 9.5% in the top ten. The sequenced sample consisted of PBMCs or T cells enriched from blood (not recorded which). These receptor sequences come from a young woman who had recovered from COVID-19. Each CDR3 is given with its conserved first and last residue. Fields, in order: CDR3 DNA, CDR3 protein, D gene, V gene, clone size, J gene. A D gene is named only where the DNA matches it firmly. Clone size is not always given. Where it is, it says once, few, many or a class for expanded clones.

cdr3_nt: TGTGCCAGCAGTGAATATTTGGCGGCTAGCGGGTTCACCGGGGAGCTGTTTTTT
cdr3_aa: CASSEYLAASGFTGELFF
d_call: TRBD2
v_call: TRBV25-1
clone_size: NA
j_call: TRBJ2-2

cdr3_nt: TGTGCCAGCAGCTTGGGGGGGGGCGGCGCAGATACGCAGTATTTT
cdr3_aa: CASSLGGGGADTQYF
d_call: NA
v_call: TRBV5-4
clone_size: NA
j_call: TRBJ2-3

cdr3_nt: TGTGCCAGCAGCCCGACTAGCGGGGGGCAGTACTTC
cdr3_aa: CASSPTSGGQYF
d_call: TRBD2
v_call: TRBV28
clone_size: NA
j_call: TRBJ2-7

cdr3_nt: TGTGCCAGCAGCTTACACAGAGTCAGCCATAGCAATCAGCCCCAGCATTTT
cdr3_aa: CASSLHRVSHSNQPQHF
d_call: NA
v_call: TRBV7-3
clone_size: NA
j_call: TRBJ1-5

cdr3_nt: TGCGCCAGCAGCCAATACTTATACGGGGGGGACGGGGAGCTGTTTTTT
cdr3_aa: CASSQYLYGGDGELFF
d_call: TRBD2
v_call: TRBV4-3
clone_size: many
j_call: TRBJ2-2

cdr3_nt: TGTGCCATTGCGGGTCTACCTAACACCGGGGAGCTGTTTTTT
cdr3_aa: CAIAGLPNTGELFF
d_call: NA
v_call: TRBV2
clone_size: once
j_call: TRBJ2-2

cdr3_nt: TGTGCCAGCAGCTTAGTAGCGGGAGGCACAGATACGCAGTATTTT
cdr3_aa: CASSLVAGGTDTQYF
d_call: TRBD2
v_call: TRBV7-2
clone_size: NA
j_call: TRBJ2-3

cdr3_nt: TGTGCCAGCAGTGAAGCGGCACTAGCGGGTTCCAATGAGCAGTTCTTC
cdr3_aa: CASSEAALAGSNEQFF
d_call: TRBD2
v_call: TRBV6-1
clone_size: NA
j_call: TRBJ2-1

cdr3_nt: TGTGCCAGCACAGGGGGCGCCGTCCAGTACTTC
cdr3_aa: CASTGGAVQYF
d_call: TRBD1
v_call: TRBV6-5
clone_size: NA
j_call: TRBJ2-7

cdr3_nt: TGTGCCAGCAGCCCCCCGATCGCGTCCCGCTCTGGGGCCAACGTCCTGACTTTC
cdr3_aa: CASSPPIASRSGANVLTF
d_call: NA
v_call: TRBV5-6
clone_size: once
j_call: TRBJ2-6

cdr3_nt: TGTGCCAGCAGCCCGCTGCCGGGACTCAGCTACGAGCAGTACTTC
cdr3_aa: CASSPLPGLSYEQYF
d_call: NA
v_call: TRBV14
clone_size: NA
j_call: TRBJ2-7

cdr3_nt: TGTGCCAGCTCACCACTCGCCGGGATCAATCAGCCCCAGCATTTT
cdr3_aa: CASSPLAGINQPQHF
d_call: NA
v_call: TRBV18
clone_size: NA
j_call: TRBJ1-5

cdr3_nt: TGTGCCAGCAGCCAAGCGGGGAGAGTCGCCTCTGGAAACACCATATATTTT
cdr3_aa: CASSQAGRVASGNTIYF
d_call: NA
v_call: TRBV3-1/TRBV3-2
clone_size: once
j_call: TRBJ1-3

cdr3_nt: TGTGCCAGCTCACCACAAGGACAGACCTACGAGCAGTACTTC
cdr3_aa: CASSPQGQTYEQYF
d_call: NA
v_call: TRBV18
clone_size: NA
j_call: TRBJ2-7

cdr3_nt: TGTGCCAGCAGCGTGCAGGGGAATTGGGTGATGAACACTGAAGCTTTCTTT
cdr3_aa: CASSVQGNWVMNTEAFF
d_call: NA
v_call: TRBV5-6
clone_size: NA
j_call: TRBJ1-1

cdr3_nt: TGCGCCAGCAGGCGCGGACAGGGGGACTCACCCCTCCACTTT
cdr3_aa: CASRRGQGDSPLHF
d_call: TRBD1
v_call: TRBV4-1
clone_size: once
j_call: TRBJ1-6

cdr3_nt: TGTGCCAGTAGTATTAGGCAGGGATCGAGCAATCAGCCCCAGCATTTT
cdr3_aa: CASSIRQGSSNQPQHF
d_call: NA
v_call: TRBV19
clone_size: NA
j_call: TRBJ1-5

cdr3_nt: TGTGCCAGCAGCTTGTCTAGCGGGGGAAACAATGAGCAGTTCTTC
cdr3_aa: CASSLSSGGNNEQFF
d_call: TRBD2
v_call: TRBV5-4
clone_size: NA
j_call: TRBJ2-1

cdr3_nt: TGTGCCAGTAGTGCTCGCGGGACAGATAACACTGAAGCTTTCTTT
cdr3_aa: CASSARGTDNTEAFF
d_call: TRBD1
v_call: TRBV19
clone_size: NA
j_call: TRBJ1-1

cdr3_nt: TGTGCCAGCAGAGGGGAAGCCTACGAGCAGTACTTC
cdr3_aa: CASRGEAYEQYF
d_call: NA
v_call: TRBV27
clone_size: NA
j_call: TRBJ2-7

cdr3_nt: TGTGCCAGCATCAGGACAGGGGGCATGTTTGAAGCTTTCTTT
cdr3_aa: CASIRTGGMFEAFF
d_call: TRBD1
v_call: TRBV2
clone_size: once
j_call: TRBJ1-1

cdr3_nt: TGTGCCAGCAGCCAAGATCCGACAGTTGATGGCTACACCTTC
cdr3_aa: CASSQDPTVDGYTF
d_call: NA
v_call: TRBV3-1/TRBV3-2
clone_size: NA
j_call: TRBJ1-2

cdr3_nt: TGTGCCAGCAGTTTTCAGGGGGATCGCTACACCTTC
cdr3_aa: CASSFQGDRYTF
d_call: TRBD1
v_call: TRBV12-3/TRBV12-4
clone_size: NA
j_call: TRBJ1-2

cdr3_nt: TGTGCCAGCAGCCCCCGGTTAGGGACATACGACGAGCAGTACTTC
cdr3_aa: CASSPRLGTYDEQYF
d_call: NA
v_call: TRBV9
clone_size: NA
j_call: TRBJ2-7

cdr3_nt: TGTGCCAGCAGTACAGGAGATATGAACACTGAAGCTTTCTTT
cdr3_aa: CASSTGDMNTEAFF
d_call: NA
v_call: TRBV28
clone_size: NA
j_call: TRBJ1-1

cdr3_nt: TGTGCCAGCAGCTTAGCCGGGGCTGGGGCCAACGTCCTGACTTTC
cdr3_aa: CASSLAGAGANVLTF
d_call: NA
v_call: TRBV7-9
clone_size: NA
j_call: TRBJ2-6

cdr3_nt: TGTGCCAGCAGCCAAGGCCAGGGGGCAAGCTCTGGAAACACCATATATTTT
cdr3_aa: CASSQGQGASSGNTIYF
d_call: TRBD1
v_call: TRBV4-2
clone_size: NA
j_call: TRBJ1-3

cdr3_nt: TGTGCCAGCAGCCTAGGGGGCCGGAGCTCCTACAATGAGCAGTTCTTC
cdr3_aa: CASSLGGRSSYNEQFF
d_call: NA
v_call: TRBV21-1
clone_size: NA
j_call: TRBJ2-1

cdr3_nt: TGTGCCAGCAGCGCTTTACTGGGGGACAGAAATTACCTTAATCAGCCCCAGCATTTT
cdr3_aa: CASSALLGDRNYLNQPQHF
d_call: TRBD1
v_call: TRBV28
clone_size: NA
j_call: TRBJ1-5